This T cell receptor beta chain originates from a study of tumor-infiltrating lymphocytes in oesophageal squamous cell carcinoma (dated by TCRdb to 2016 to 2018). Deletion took 7 bases off V and 10 bases off J, with a span of 20 bases between the germline ends. From its cysteine to its phenylalanine, the CDR3 spans 14 amino acids. The CDR3 DNA has 42 bases and is translated from base 1. As concerns this clonotype: Its antigen remains unidentified. Within one base of it there is no much larger clone, and no base qualities were kept.

The library was prepared using PCR. The listed sequencing device is Illumina HiSeq 2000. TCRdb itself trimmed the public reads at Q25 with fastp, ran MiXCR and retained productive beta chains. Rows are unified per CDR3 protein, each entry keeping the most common DNA and genes. The sample table shows 9,000 or so distinct CDR3 sequences, and 66% are seen once. The top ten clonotypes cover about a third of the sample. The source of this sequence is a female donor with esophageal squamous cell carcinoma. Rearrangement joined TRBV12-3 or TRBV12-4 to TRBJ2-1, with the D gene possibly TRBD1 or TRBD2, each one fitting 6 bases. What was sequenced was esophageal tumor tissue. The DNA sequence is given as TGTGCCAGCATCGCCCTTAGCGGCACAGGGGAGCAGTTCTTC. It translates to CASIALSGTGEQFF.